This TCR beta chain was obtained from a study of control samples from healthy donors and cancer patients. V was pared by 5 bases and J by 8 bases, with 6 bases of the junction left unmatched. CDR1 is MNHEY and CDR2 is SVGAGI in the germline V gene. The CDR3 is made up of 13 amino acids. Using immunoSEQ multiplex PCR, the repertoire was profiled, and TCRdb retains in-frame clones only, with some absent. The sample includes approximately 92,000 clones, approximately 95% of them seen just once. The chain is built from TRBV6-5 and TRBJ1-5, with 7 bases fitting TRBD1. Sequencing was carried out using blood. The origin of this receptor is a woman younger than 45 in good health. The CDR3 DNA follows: TGTGCCAGCAGTCCGACAGGGATGGAGCCCCAGCATTTT. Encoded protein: CASSPTGMEPQHF.